This T cell receptor (beta chain) was documented in a study of T cell changes during pregnancy in multiple sclerosis. Repertoires were generated with immunoSEQ multiplex PCR, while TCRdb's copy carries only in-frame clones and drops some. The sample holds about 73,000 clones, about 90% seen once. The CDR3 runs to 13 residues. Per the germline V gene, CDR1 is SGHNT and CDR2 is YENEEA. Trimming cost V 4 bases and J 7 bases, with 14 bases left between them. The V and J genes are TRBV11-3 and TRBJ2-7; TRBD2 is a possible D gene (5 bases). Sequenced here: peripheral blood, sampled after pregnancy. The sequence came from a female donor in good health, enrolled as a control in a pregnancy study. CDR3 nucleotide sequence: TGTGCCAGCAGCTCTCAGGCGGGTCGAGAGCAGTACTTC. This sequence encodes CASSSQAGREQYF.